These T cell receptor beta chains were read from a single sample in a study of cytomegalovirus exposure and HLA in healthy donors. Repertoires were generated with immunoSEQ multiplex PCR, while TCRdb's copy carries only in-frame clones and drops some. The table has tens of thousands of clones, approximately 88% seen once. Sequencing was done on a sample of PBMCs. These TCRs come from a woman under 30 in good health and CMV-seropositive. CDR3s include the opening cysteine and the closing phenylalanine or tryptophan. The order of the fields is clone size, J gene, D gene, V gene, CDR3 protein, CDR3 DNA. The D gene is left open where the match is weak. Rows give clone size only sometimes, using once, few, many, or a class for an expanded clone.

>once|TRBJ2-5|TRBD1|TRBV11-2
CASSLEGMGTGQETQYF
TGTGCCAGCAGCTTAGAGGGTATGGGGACAGGGCAAGAGACCCAGTACTTC
>.|TRBJ2-7|.|TRBV4-3
CASSQGRQGFEQYF
TGCGCCAGCAGCCAAGGGCGGCAGGGGTTCGAGCAGTACTTC
>.|TRBJ2-7|TRBD2|TRBV19
CASSMSNSGTLPYEQYF
TGTGCCAGTAGTATGTCCAATAGCGGGACTCTACCCTACGAGCAGTACTTC
>.|TRBJ2-2|.|TRBV9
CASSVESRRTGELFF
TGTGCCAGCAGCGTAGAGTCTCGTCGGACCGGGGAGCTGTTTTTT
>few|TRBJ2-7|.|TRBV27
CASGRNEYEQYF
TGTGCCAGCGGGCGTAACGAATACGAGCAGTACTTC
>.|TRBJ2-6|.|TRBV4-2
CASSQDDAGALSGANVLTF
TGTGCCAGCAGCCAAGATGATGCAGGGGCCCTCTCTGGGGCCAACGTCCTGACTTTC
>.|TRBJ2-7|.|TRBV15
CATSTELRLVTIEQYF
TGTGCCACCAGCACAGAACTCCGACTAGTAACGATTGAGCAGTACTTC
>.|TRBJ2-7|TRBD1|TRBV10-3
CAIRPGQGSSYEQYF
TGTGCCATCAGACCTGGACAGGGAAGCTCCTACGAGCAGTACTTC
>.|TRBJ2-3|.|TRBV4-1
CASSQSADTQYF
TGCGCCAGCAGCCAAAGCGCAGATACGCAGTATTTT
>.|TRBJ2-3|.|TRBV19
CASRPRTLDTQYF
TGTGCCAGTAGACCGCGGACATTAGATACGCAGTATTTT
>.|TRBJ2-1|.|TRBV9
CASSVADNEQFF
TGTGCCAGCAGCGTTGCAGACAATGAGCAGTTCTTC
>.|TRBJ1-2|.|TRBV6-1
CASSGVELIYGYTF
TGTGCCAGCAGTGGAGTTGAACTGATCTATGGCTACACCTTC
>few|TRBJ1-2|.|TRBV19
CATNRVSGYGYTF
TGTGCCACCAACAGGGTATCGGGCTATGGCTACACCTTC
>.|TRBJ2-7|.|TRBV6-6
CASSYMTRRDSYEQYF
TGTGCCAGCAGTTACATGACACGGAGGGACTCCTACGAGCAGTACTTC
>few|TRBJ1-1|TRBD1|TRBV30
CAWSKDRGRYEAFF
TGTGCCTGGAGTAAGGACAGGGGGCGATATGAAGCTTTCTTT
>.|TRBJ1-2|TRBD1|TRBV4-2
CASSQDRDRGRGYTF
TGTGCCAGCAGCCAAGATCGGGACAGGGGGCGAGGCTACACCTTC